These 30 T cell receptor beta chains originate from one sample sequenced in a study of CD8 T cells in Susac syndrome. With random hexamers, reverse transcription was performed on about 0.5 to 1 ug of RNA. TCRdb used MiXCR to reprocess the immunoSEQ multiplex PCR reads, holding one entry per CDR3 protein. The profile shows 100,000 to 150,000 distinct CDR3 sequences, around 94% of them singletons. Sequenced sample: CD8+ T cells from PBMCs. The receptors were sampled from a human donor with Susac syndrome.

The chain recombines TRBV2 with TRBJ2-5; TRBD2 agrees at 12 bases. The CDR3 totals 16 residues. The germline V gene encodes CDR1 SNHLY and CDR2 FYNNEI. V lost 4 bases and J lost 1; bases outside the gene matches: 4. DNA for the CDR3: TGTGCCAGCAGTGGCCGACTAGCGGGGGTCCAAGAGACCCAGTACTTC. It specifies CASSGRLAGVQETQYF.

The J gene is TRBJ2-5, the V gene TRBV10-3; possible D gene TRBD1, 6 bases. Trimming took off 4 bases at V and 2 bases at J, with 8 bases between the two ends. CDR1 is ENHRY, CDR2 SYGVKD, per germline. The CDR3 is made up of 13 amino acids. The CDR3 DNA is TGTGCCATCAGTGCCGGGACACAAGAGACCCAGTACTTC. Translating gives CAISAGTQETQYF.

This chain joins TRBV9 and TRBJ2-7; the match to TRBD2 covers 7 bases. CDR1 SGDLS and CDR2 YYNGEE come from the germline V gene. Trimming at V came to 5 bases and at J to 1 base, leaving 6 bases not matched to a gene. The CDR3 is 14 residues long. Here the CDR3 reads CASSQTGGSYEQYF. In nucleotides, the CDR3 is TGTGCCAGCAGTCAAACGGGGGGTTCCTACGAGCAGTACTTC.

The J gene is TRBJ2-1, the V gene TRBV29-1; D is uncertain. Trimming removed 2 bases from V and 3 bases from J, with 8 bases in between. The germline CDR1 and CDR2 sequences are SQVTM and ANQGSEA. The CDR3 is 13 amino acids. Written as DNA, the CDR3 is TGCAGCGTTGAATATTTCAGCTACAATGAGCAGTTCTTC. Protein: CSVEYFSYNEQFF.

The chain's CDR3 is CSVEDRTANTGELFF. Here the CDR3 DNA reads TGCAGCGTTGAAGATCGTACAGCGAACACCGGGGAGCTGTTTTTT. This chain joins TRBV29-1 and TRBJ2-2; D is ambiguous. Germline lookup yields CDR1 SQVTM and CDR2 ANQGSEA. V lost 0 bases, J lost 0 bases, and 8 bases lay in between. The CDR3 sequence is 15 residues long.

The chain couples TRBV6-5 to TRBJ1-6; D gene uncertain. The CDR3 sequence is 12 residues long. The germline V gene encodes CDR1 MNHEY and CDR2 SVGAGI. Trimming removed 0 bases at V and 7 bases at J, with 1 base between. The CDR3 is CASSYSNSPLHF. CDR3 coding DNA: TGTGCCAGCAGTTACTCAAATTCACCCCTCCACTTT.

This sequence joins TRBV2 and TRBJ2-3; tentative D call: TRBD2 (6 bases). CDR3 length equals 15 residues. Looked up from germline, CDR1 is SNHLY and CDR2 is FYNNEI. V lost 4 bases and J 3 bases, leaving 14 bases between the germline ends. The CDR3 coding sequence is TGTGCCAGCAGTGCGGTGGCGGAGGGTACAGATACGCAGTATTTT. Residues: CASSAVAEGTDTQYF.

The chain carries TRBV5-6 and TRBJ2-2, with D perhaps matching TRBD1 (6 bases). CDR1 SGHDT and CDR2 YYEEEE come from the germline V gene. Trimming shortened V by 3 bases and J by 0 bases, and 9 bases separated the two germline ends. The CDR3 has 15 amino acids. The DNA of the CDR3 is TGTGCCAGCAGCTACGGGACAACGAACACCGGGGAGCTGTTTTTT. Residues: CASSYGTTNTGELFF.

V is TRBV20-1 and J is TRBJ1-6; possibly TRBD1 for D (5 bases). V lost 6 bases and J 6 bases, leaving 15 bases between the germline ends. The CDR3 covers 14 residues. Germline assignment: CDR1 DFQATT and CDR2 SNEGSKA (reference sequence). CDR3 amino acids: CSASPGGINSPLHF. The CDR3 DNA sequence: TGCAGTGCCTCGCCGGGGGGGATTAATTCACCCCTCCACTTT.

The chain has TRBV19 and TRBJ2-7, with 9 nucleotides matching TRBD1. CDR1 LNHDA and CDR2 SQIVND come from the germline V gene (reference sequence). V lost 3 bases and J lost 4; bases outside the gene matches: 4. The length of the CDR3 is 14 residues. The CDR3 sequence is CASSIGTGRYEQYF. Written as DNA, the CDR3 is TGTGCCAGTAGTATCGGGACAGGGAGATACGAGCAGTACTTC.

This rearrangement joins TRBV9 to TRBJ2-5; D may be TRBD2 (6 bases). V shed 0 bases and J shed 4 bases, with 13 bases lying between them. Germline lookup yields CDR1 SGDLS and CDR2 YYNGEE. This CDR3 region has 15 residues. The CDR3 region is CASSVGGNGRETQYF. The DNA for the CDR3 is TGTGCCAGCAGCGTAGGCGGGAACGGAAGAGAGACCCAGTACTTC.

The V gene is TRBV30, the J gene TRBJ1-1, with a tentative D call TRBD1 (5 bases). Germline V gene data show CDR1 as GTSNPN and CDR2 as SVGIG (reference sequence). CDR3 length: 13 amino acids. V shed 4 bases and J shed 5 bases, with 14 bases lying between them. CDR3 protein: CAWNWGEWTEAFF. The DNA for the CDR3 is TGTGCCTGGAACTGGGGGGAATGGACTGAAGCTTTCTTT.

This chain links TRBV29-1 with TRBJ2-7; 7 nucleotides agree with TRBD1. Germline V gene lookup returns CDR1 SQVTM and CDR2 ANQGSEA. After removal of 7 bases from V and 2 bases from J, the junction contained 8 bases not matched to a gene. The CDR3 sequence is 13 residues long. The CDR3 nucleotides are TGCAGCGCCAGGGACAGTGGAGCCTACGAGCAGTACTTC. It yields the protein CSARDSGAYEQYF.

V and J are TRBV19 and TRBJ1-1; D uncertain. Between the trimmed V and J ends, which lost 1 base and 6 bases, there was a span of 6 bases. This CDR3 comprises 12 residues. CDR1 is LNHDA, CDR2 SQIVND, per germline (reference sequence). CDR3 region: CASSIARSEAFF. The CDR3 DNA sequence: TGTGCCAGTAGTATAGCACGATCTGAAGCTTTCTTT.

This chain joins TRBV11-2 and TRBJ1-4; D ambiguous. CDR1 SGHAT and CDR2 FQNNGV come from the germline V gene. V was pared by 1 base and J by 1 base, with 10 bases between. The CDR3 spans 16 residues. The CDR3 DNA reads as TGTGCCAGCAGCTTAGGGGCGGGAAGAACTAATGAAAAACTGTTTTTT. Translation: CASSLGAGRTNEKLFF.

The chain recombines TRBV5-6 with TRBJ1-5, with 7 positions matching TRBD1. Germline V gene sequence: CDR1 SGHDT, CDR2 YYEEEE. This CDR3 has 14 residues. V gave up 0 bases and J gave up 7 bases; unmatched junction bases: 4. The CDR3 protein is CASSLGQGSQPQHF. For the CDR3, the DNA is TGTGCCAGCAGCTTGGGACAGGGCAGCCAGCCCCAGCATTTT.

CDR3 nucleotide sequence: TGTGCCAGCAGCCACGAAAAAACTAGTGCCACAGATACGCAGTATTTT. Its protein is CASSHEKTSATDTQYF. V is TRBV4-2 and J is TRBJ2-3, with a possible D match to TRBD2 (5 bases). The germline gives CDR1 LGHNA, CDR2 YNFKEQ. The CDR3 length is 16 residues. Between the trimmed V and J ends, which lost 3 bases and 2 bases, there was a span of 15 bases.

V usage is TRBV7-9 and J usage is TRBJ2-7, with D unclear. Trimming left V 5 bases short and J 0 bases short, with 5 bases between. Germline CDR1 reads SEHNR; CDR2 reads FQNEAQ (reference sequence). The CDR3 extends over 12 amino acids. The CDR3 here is CASSPLSYEQYF. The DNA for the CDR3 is TGTGCCAGCAGCCCCCTCTCCTACGAGCAGTACTTC.

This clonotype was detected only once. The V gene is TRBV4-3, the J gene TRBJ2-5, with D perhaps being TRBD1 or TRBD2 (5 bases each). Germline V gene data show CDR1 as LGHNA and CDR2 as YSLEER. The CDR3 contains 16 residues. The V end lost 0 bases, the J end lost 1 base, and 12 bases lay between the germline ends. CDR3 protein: CASSQDPGPIQETQYF. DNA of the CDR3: TGCGCCAGCAGCCAAGATCCGGGACCAATCCAAGAGACCCAGTACTTC.

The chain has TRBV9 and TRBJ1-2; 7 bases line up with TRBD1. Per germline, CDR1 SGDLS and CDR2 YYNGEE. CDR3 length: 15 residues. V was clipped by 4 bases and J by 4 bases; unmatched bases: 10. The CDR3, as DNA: TGTGCCAGCAGCCCCCGAGGGGGCGTTAGCTATGGCTACACCTTC. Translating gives CASSPRGGVSYGYTF. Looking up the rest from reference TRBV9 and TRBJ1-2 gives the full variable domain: DSGVTQTPKHLITATGQRVTLRCSPRSGDLSVYWYQQSLDQGLQFLIQYYNGEERAKGNILERFSAQQFPDLHSELNLSSLELGDSALYFCASSPRGGVSYGYTFGSGTRLTVV.

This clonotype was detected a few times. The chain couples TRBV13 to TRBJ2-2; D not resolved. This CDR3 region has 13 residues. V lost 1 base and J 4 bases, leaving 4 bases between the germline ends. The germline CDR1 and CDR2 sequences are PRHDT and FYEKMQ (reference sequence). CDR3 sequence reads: CASSLVLTGELFF. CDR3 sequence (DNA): TGTGCCAGCAGCTTAGTGCTCACCGGGGAGCTGTTTTTT.

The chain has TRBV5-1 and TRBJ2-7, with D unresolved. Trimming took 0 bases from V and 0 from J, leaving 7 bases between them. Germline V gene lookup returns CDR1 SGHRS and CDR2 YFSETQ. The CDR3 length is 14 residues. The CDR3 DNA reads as TGCGCCAGCAGCTTGGCACTGCGCTCCTACGAGCAGTACTTC. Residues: CASSLALRSYEQYF.

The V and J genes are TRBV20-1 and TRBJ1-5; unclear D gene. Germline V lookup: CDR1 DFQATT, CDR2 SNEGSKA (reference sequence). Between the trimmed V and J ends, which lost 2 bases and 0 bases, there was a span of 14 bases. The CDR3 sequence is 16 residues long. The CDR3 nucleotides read TGCAGTGCTAGACTCAGACACCATGGTAGCAATCAGCCCCAGCATTTT. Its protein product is CSARLRHHGSNQPQHF.

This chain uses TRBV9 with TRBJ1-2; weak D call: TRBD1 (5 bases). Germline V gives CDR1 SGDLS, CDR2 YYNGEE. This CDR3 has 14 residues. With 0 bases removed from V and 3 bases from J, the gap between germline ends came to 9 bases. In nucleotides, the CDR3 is TGTGCCAGCAGCGTAGATGGGACCGACTATGGCTACACCTTC. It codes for CASSVDGTDYGYTF.

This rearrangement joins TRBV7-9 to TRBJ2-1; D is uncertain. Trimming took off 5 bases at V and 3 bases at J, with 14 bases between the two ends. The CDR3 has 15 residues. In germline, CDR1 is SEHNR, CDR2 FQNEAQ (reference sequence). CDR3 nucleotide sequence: TGTGCCAGCAGCCCTCTATCCCCGGACTACAATGAGCAGTTCTTC. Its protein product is CASSPLSPDYNEQFF.

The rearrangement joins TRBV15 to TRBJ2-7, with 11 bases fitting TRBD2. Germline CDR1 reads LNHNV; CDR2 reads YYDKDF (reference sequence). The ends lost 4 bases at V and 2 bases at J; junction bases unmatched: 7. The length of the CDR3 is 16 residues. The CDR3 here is CATSTERGLAAYEQYF. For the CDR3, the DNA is TGTGCCACCAGCACGGAACGGGGACTAGCGGCCTACGAGCAGTACTTC.

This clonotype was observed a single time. CDR3 DNA: TGTGCCAGCAGTTACGCGCGGAACAATGAGCAGTTCTTC. Its protein is CASSYARNNEQFF. The rearrangement uses TRBV6-2 or TRBV6-3 and TRBJ2-1, with D uncertain. The CDR3 is 13 residues long. From germline, CDR1 is MNHEY and CDR2 SVGEGT. With 2 bases removed from V and 5 bases from J, the gap between germline ends came to 7 bases.

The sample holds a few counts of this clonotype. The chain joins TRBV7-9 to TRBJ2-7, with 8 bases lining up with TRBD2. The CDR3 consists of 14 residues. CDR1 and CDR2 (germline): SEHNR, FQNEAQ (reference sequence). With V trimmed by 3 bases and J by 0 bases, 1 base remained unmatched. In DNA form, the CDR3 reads TGTGCCAGCAGCTTGGGGACTAGCTCCTACGAGCAGTACTTC. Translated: CASSLGTSSYEQYF.

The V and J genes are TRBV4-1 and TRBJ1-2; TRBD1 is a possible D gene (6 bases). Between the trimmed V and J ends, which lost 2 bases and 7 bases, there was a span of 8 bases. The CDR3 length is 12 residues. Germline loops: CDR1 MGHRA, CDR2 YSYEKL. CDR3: CASSQSGAGYTF. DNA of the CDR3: TGCGCCAGCAGCCAATCAGGGGCTGGCTACACCTTC.

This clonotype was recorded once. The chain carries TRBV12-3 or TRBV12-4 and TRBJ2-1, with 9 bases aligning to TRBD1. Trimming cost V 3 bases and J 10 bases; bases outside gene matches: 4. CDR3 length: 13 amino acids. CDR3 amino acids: CASSFGTGSEQFF. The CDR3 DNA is TGTGCCAGCAGTTTCGGGACAGGGAGCGAGCAGTTCTTC.